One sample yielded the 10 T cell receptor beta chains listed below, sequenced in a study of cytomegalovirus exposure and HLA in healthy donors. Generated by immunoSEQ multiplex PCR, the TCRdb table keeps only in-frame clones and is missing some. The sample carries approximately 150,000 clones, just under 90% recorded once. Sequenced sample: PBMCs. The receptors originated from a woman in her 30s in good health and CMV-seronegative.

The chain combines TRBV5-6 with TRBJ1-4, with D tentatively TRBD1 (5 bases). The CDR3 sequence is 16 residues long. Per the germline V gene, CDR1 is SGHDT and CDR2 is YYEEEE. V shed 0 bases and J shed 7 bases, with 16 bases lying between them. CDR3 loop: CASSLGAGTGGEKLFF. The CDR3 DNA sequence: TGTGCCAGCAGCTTGGGGGCCGGGACTGGGGGTGAAAAACTGTTTTTT. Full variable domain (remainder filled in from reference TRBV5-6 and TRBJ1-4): DAGVTQSPTHLIKTRGQQVTLRCSPKSGHDTVSWYQQALGQGPQFIFQYYEEEERQRGNFPDRFSGHQFPNYSSELNVNALLLGDSALYLCASSLGAGTGGEKLFFGSGTQLSVL.

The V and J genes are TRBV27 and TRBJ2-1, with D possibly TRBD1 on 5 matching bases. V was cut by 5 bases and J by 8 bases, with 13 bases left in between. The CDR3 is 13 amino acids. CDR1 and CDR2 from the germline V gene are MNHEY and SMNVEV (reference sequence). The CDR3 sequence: CASSLQGWDEQFF. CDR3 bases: TGTGCCAGCAGTCTCCAGGGTTGGGATGAGCAGTTCTTC.

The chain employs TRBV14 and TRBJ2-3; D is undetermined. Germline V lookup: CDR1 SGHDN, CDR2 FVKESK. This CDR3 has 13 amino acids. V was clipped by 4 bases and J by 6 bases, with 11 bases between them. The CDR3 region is CASSPTSVDTQYF. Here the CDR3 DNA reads TGTGCCAGCAGCCCCACATCTGTGGATACGCAGTATTTT.

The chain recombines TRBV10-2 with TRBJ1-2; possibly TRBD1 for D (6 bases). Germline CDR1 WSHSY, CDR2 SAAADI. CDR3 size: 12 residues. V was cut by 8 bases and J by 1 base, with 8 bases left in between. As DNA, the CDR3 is TGCGCCAGCGGGACAAATAACTATGGCTACACCTTC. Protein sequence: CASGTNNYGYTF.

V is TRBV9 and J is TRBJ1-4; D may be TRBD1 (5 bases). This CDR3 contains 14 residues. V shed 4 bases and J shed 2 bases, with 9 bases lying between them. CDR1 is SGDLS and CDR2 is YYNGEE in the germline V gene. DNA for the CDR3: TGTGCCAGCAGCCCCAGGGTCACTAATGAAAAACTGTTTTTT. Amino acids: CASSPRVTNEKLFF.

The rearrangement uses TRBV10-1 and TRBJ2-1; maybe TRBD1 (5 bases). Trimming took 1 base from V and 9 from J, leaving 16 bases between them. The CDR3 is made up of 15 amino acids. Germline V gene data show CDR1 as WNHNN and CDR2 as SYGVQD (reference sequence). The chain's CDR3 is CASSEFPGSATEQFF. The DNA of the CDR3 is TGCGCCAGCAGTGAGTTCCCAGGGTCAGCAACTGAGCAGTTCTTC.

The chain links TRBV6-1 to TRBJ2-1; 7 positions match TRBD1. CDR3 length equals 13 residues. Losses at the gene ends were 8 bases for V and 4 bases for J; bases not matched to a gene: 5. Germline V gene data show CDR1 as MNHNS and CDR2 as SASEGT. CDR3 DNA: TGTGCCAGCCACGGACAGGCGTACAATGAGCAGTTCTTC. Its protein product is CASHGQAYNEQFF.

This CDR3 reads CASSPDRAPGVYEQYF. The CDR3 nucleotides read TGTGCCAGCAGCCCAGACCGGGCCCCAGGGGTGTACGAGCAGTACTTC. V and J are TRBV11-2 and TRBJ2-7; the D gene is possibly TRBD1 (6 bases). CDR1 is SGHAT, CDR2 FQNNGV, per germline. The CDR3 runs 16 residues. With 5 bases removed from V and 4 bases from J, the gap between germline ends came to 21 bases.

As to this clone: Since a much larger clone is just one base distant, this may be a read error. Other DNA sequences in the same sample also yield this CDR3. The CDR3 here is CASSQGQLNTEAFF. The CDR3 DNA is TGTGCCAGCAGCCAAGGACAGTTGAACACTGAAGCTTTCTTT. This chain links TRBV4-2 with TRBJ1-1, with a tentative D call TRBD1 (5 bases). Looked up from germline, CDR1 is LGHNA and CDR2 is YNFKEQ. The V end lost 1 base, the J end lost 0 bases, and 6 bases lay between the germline ends. The CDR3 loop spans 14 amino acids.

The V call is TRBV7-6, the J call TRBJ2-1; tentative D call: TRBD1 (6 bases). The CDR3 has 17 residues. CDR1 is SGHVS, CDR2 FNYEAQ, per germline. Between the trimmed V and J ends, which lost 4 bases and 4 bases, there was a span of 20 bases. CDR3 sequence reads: CASSYRHGQRGYNEQFF. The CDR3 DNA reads TGTGCCAGCAGCTATAGACACGGACAGAGGGGGTACAATGAGCAGTTCTTC.